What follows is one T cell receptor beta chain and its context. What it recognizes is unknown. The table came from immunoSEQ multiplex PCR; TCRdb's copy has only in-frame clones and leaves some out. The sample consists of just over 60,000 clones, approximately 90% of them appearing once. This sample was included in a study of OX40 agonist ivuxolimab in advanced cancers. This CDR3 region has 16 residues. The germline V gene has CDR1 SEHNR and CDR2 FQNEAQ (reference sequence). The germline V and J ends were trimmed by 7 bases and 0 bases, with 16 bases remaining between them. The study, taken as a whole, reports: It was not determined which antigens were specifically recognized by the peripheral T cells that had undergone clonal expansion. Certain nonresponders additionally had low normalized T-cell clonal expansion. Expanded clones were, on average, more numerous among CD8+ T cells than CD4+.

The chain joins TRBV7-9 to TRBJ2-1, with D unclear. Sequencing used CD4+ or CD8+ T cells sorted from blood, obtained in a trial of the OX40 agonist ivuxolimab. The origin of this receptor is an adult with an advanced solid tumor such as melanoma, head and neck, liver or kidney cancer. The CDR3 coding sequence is TGTGCCAGCAATGTGGTGGGCGACTCCTCCTACAATGAGCAGTTCTTC. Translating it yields CASNVVGDSSYNEQFF.